This T cell receptor (beta chain) comes out of a study of blood T cell repertoires in COVID-19. The assay was immunoSEQ multiplex PCR, and TCRdb's table has in-frame clones only and misses some. Here the sample spans roughly 200,000 clones, approximately 90% being singletons. Sequencing input: PBMCs or T cells enriched from blood (not recorded which). The source of this sequence is a man younger than 30 with acute COVID-19.

In DNA, the CDR3 is TGTGCCACTAAGAAGGGGGCTGGGACAGGGGTCCTTAGCAATCAGCCCCAGCATTTT. Its translation: CATKKGAGTGVLSNQPQHF. The chain joins TRBV19 to TRBJ1-5, with TRBD1 matching over 10 bases. The CDR3 has 19 residues. The ends lost 10 bases at V and 0 bases at J; junction bases unmatched: 18. Germline-derived CDR1 and CDR2 are LNHDA and SQIVND (reference sequence).